Each of the 26 T cell receptor beta chains below was sequenced from the same sample in a study of cytomegalovirus exposure and HLA in healthy donors. In the PCR, 60 Vbeta and 13 Jbeta primers were used. Only in-frame clones appear in the TCRdb table, and some are missing; sequencing was by immunoSEQ multiplex PCR. The sample carries approximately 130,000 clones, 60% to 75% recorded once. Sample: PBMCs. These receptors originate from a woman aged 35 to 49 in good health and CMV-seropositive.

This chain connects TRBV30 to TRBJ2-7; TRBD1 is a possible D gene (5 bases). The germline CDR1 and CDR2 sequences are GTSNPN and SVGIG (reference sequence). The CDR3 length is 13 residues. The V gene lost 0 bases and the J gene lost 3 bases, with 9 bases spanning the gap. CDR3 region: CAWSVQADYEQYF. The CDR3, as DNA: TGTGCCTGGAGTGTACAGGCAGACTACGAGCAGTACTTC.

This clone was counted only a few times. V usage is TRBV6-1 and J usage is TRBJ2-7; TRBD2 might be the D (6 bases). The CDR3 has 12 residues. Germline CDR1 MNHNS, CDR2 SASEGT. V shed 5 bases and J shed 3 bases, with 8 bases lying between them. The CDR3 protein is CASSRRDYEQYF. CDR3 in DNA: TGTGCCAGCAGTCGGAGGGACTACGAGCAGTACTTC.

V is TRBV28 and J is TRBJ2-5; 8 bases align to TRBD2. In germline, CDR1 is MDHEN, CDR2 SYDVKM. This CDR3 region has 15 residues. Trimming removed 3 bases from V and 5 bases from J; junction bases left unmatched: 8. The CDR3 nucleotides read TGTGCCAGCAGTTTCTCCGGGAGGGCCGGGGAGACCCAGTACTTC. It codes for CASSFSGRAGETQYF.

The CDR3 loop reads CASSIGDSKWETQYF. CDR3 DNA sequence: TGTGCCAGTAGTATAGGCGACAGTAAGTGGGAGACCCAGTACTTC. The chain carries TRBV19 and TRBJ2-5; a possible D gene is TRBD1 (5 bases). Germline CDR1 reads LNHDA; CDR2 reads SQIVND (reference sequence). CDR3 length equals 15 residues. V lost 1 base and J lost 5, with 14 bases in between.

The chain has TRBV19 and TRBJ2-7; TRBD2 is a possible D gene (5 bases). The CDR3 is made up of 16 amino acids. V dropped 3 bases and J dropped 2 bases, with 17 bases sitting between them. Germline CDR1 is LNHDA and CDR2 is SQIVND (reference sequence). This chain's CDR3 is CASSISIGGPPYEQYF. The CDR3, as DNA: TGTGCCAGTAGTATCTCCATCGGCGGGCCACCCTACGAGCAGTACTTC.

The chain has TRBV7-3 and TRBJ2-1; D might be TRBD2 (5 bases). V was trimmed by 4 bases and J by 2 bases, leaving 12 bases between them. The CDR3 runs 15 residues. The germline CDR1 and CDR2 sequences are SGHTA and FQGTGA. This CDR3 is CASSSVGVAYNEQFF. The CDR3 region has the DNA TGTGCCAGCAGCTCGGTGGGAGTGGCCTACAATGAGCAGTTCTTC.

The chain is built from TRBV5-6 and TRBJ2-1, with TRBD2 matching 9 bases. CDR1 and CDR2 from the germline V gene are SGHDT and YYEEEE. The CDR3 runs to 16 residues. The junction had 6 bases not matched to a gene; V was cut back by 0 bases and J by 5 bases. CDR3 DNA: TGTGCCAGCAGCTTGGCCGTGTCTAGCGGGAACAATGAGCAGTTCTTC. Protein sequence: CASSLAVSSGNNEQFF.

The CDR3 bases are TGTGCCAGCATCGGTAGCGGGACTAGCACAGATACGCAGTATTTT. This sequence encodes CASIGSGTSTDTQYF. The J gene is TRBJ2-3, the V gene TRBV27, with 8 bases lining up with TRBD2. Germline CDR1 MNHEY, CDR2 SMNVEV (reference sequence). Trimming removed 7 bases from V and 0 bases from J; junction bases left unmatched: 6. There are 15 residues in the CDR3.

The chain links TRBV6-1 to TRBJ1-3; 7 bases line up with TRBD1. Germline V CDR1 and CDR2: MNHNS, SASEGT. The V gene end was trimmed by 2 bases and the J gene end by 0 bases; junction bases not matched to a gene: 1. The CDR3 covers 15 residues. CDR3 DNA: TGTGCCAGCAGTGAATGGGACAGCTCTGGAAACACCATATATTTT. Translation gives CASSEWDSSGNTIYF.

The chain couples TRBV5-1 to TRBJ2-5; no clear D. The CDR3 length is 14 residues. V was pared by 0 bases and J by 5 bases, with 11 bases between. The V gene's germline CDR1 is SGHRS and CDR2 YFSETQ. CDR3 loop: CASSLDRLVETQYF. The CDR3 DNA reads as TGCGCCAGCAGCTTGGATCGTTTAGTGGAGACCCAGTACTTC.

This clone was detected once. The rearrangement uses TRBV6-5 and TRBJ1-3; 7 bases line up with TRBD1. The CDR3 loop spans 14 amino acids. The germline V gene encodes CDR1 MNHEY and CDR2 SVGAGI. Trimming cost V 6 bases and J 9 bases; bases outside gene matches: 11. The CDR3 sequence is CASSPDRVQSTIYF. The CDR3 DNA follows: TGTGCCAGCAGCCCCGACAGGGTTCAATCCACCATATATTTT.

CDR3 in DNA: TGTGCTAGTGGTTTGGTACCTACTAGCGGGTTCCGGTACAATGAGCAGTTCTTC. It is translated as CASGLVPTSGFRYNEQFF. This sequence joins TRBV12-5 and TRBJ2-1; 9 nucleotides match TRBD2. The CDR3 loop spans 18 amino acids. Germline-derived CDR1 and CDR2 are LGHNT and FRNRAP. With V trimmed by 0 bases and J by 4 bases, 10 bases remained unmatched.

The rearrangement uses TRBV10-3 and TRBJ2-3; weak D call: TRBD1 (6 bases). The germline V gene encodes CDR1 ENHRY and CDR2 SYGVKD. V lost 3 bases to trimming and J lost 0 bases, with 10 bases between them. This CDR3 has 15 amino acids. The CDR3, as DNA: TGTGCCATCAGTGAAGGGGGTCCCAGCACAGATACGCAGTATTTT. The encoded protein is CAISEGGPSTDTQYF.

The chain links TRBV27 to TRBJ2-5; D is unclear. The CDR3 is made up of 15 amino acids. With 3 bases removed from V and 3 bases from J, the gap between germline ends came to 14 bases. In germline, CDR1 is MNHEY, CDR2 SMNVEV (reference sequence). CDR3 protein: CASSFRLDCEETQYF. CDR3 DNA: TGTGCCAGCAGTTTTCGCTTAGACTGCGAAGAGACCCAGTACTTC.

The chain uses TRBV6-1 and TRBJ2-5; 12 bases align to TRBD2. This CDR3 has 15 amino acids. With 4 bases clipped from V and 6 bases from J, the junction kept 6 bases outside the gene matches. Germline V gene data show CDR1 as MNHNS and CDR2 as SASEGT. The CDR3 loop reads CASSALAGGPKTQYF. The DNA for the CDR3 is TGTGCCAGCAGTGCCCTAGCGGGAGGGCCGAAGACCCAGTACTTC.

This chain links TRBV19 with TRBJ2-2; D perhaps matches TRBD2 (6 bases). This CDR3 has 16 residues. V dropped 5 bases and J dropped 5 bases, with 18 bases sitting between them. The germline gives CDR1 LNHDA, CDR2 SQIVND (reference sequence). The CDR3 loop is CASSAPGGARTGELFF. As DNA, the CDR3 is TGTGCCAGTAGTGCCCCAGGAGGGGCGAGAACCGGGGAGCTGTTTTTT.

This clone was observed a few times. The chain combines TRBV10-3 with TRBJ1-2; 8 nucleotides agree with TRBD1. Germline-derived CDR1 and CDR2 are ENHRY and SYGVKD. The CDR3 sequence is 18 residues long. V was clipped by 0 bases and J by 0 bases; unmatched bases: 9. CDR3 sequence (DNA): TGTGCCATCAGTGAGTCGACAGGGGACAGTCCCGCTAACTATGGCTACACCTTC. Amino acids: CAISESTGDSPANYGYTF.

This clone came up a few times. This rearrangement joins TRBV9 to TRBJ2-1, with D perhaps TRBD1 (6 bases). V was cut by 4 bases and J by 4 bases, with 12 bases left in between. Germline lookup yields CDR1 SGDLS and CDR2 YYNGEE. The CDR3 extends over 14 amino acids. CDR3 loop: CASSYETGYNEQFF. In nucleotides, the CDR3 is TGTGCCAGCAGCTACGAGACAGGATACAATGAGCAGTTCTTC.

The rearrangement joins TRBV5-6 to TRBJ2-3; 8 bases line up with TRBD2. This CDR3 is built from 15 residues. Germline-derived CDR1 and CDR2 are SGHDT and YYEEEE. Unmatched junction bases numbered 8, after V lost 4 bases and J lost 4 bases. The CDR3 region has the DNA TGTGCCAGCAGCGGGGCGGCGGGAGGTGCAGATACGCAGTATTTT. It yields the protein CASSGAAGGADTQYF.

The J gene is TRBJ2-6, the V gene TRBV9, with no clear D. The V gene's germline CDR1 is SGDLS and CDR2 YYNGEE. Trimming stripped 0 bases from V and 1 base from J, with 8 bases between. The CDR3 sequence is 16 residues long. DNA of the CDR3: TGTGCCAGCAGCGTAGGAGGCACATCTGGGGCCAACGTCCTGACTTTC. Its protein product is CASSVGGTSGANVLTF.

In this sample, this clone turned up a few times. The genes are TRBV13 and TRBJ1-1; 7 bases are shared with TRBD1. The germline gives CDR1 PRHDT, CDR2 FYEKMQ (reference sequence). With V trimmed by 4 bases and J by 2 bases, 7 bases remained unmatched. This CDR3 is 15 amino acids long. The chain's CDR3 is CASSYRDSPNTEAFF. In DNA form, the CDR3 reads TGTGCCAGCAGCTACCGGGACAGTCCAAACACTGAAGCTTTCTTT.

The V gene is TRBV6-6, the J gene TRBJ1-2; possible D gene TRBD1, 6 bases. This CDR3 contains 14 residues. Germline V gene lookup returns CDR1 MNHNY and CDR2 SVGAGI (reference sequence). The V end lost 6 bases, the J end lost 4 bases, and 15 bases lay between the germline ends. CDR3 loop: CASSTGQGIYGYTF. The CDR3 DNA reads TGTGCCAGCAGCACGGGGCAGGGGATCTATGGCTACACCTTC.

The chain recombines TRBV6-5 with TRBJ1-2; TRBD1 matches at 11 bases. Germline V gives CDR1 MNHEY, CDR2 SVGAGI. The V and J ends lost 7 bases and 7 bases, in that order; junction bases with no gene match: 8. CDR3 length equals 14 residues. The CDR3 nucleotides read TGTGCCAGCACACCCGGGACAGGGGGTGCTGGCTACACCTTC. It encodes CASTPGTGGAGYTF.

V is TRBV30 and J is TRBJ1-3; no clear D gene. V was clipped by 7 bases and J by 1 base, with 20 bases between them. The germline gives CDR1 GTSNPN, CDR2 SVGIG (reference sequence). The CDR3 covers 16 residues. The chain's CDR3 is CAFRPETGRSGNTIYF. In nucleotides, the CDR3 is TGTGCCTTCCGACCCGAAACGGGGAGATCTGGAAACACCATATATTTT.

The rearrangement links TRBV5-1 to TRBJ1-2, with 8 positions matching TRBD1. The CDR3 has 14 amino acids. The V segment lost 1 base and the J segment 7 bases; nucleotides outside the gene matches: 6. Germline CDR1 is SGHRS and CDR2 is YFSETQ. This CDR3 reads CASSLQTGDRGYTF. The CDR3 nucleotides are TGCGCCAGCAGCTTGCAGACAGGGGATCGTGGCTACACCTTC.

As concerns this clone: Germline and junction disagree at one end, which may indicate a read error. The genes are TRBV9 and TRBJ1-1; 8 bases are shared with TRBD1. The CDR3 extends over 14 amino acids. Germline V gives CDR1 SGDLS, CDR2 YYNGEE. The CDR3 loop reads CAGSVVDRVAEAFF. CDR3 nucleotides: TGTGCCGGCAGCGTAGTGGACAGGGTGGCTGAAGCTTTCTTT.